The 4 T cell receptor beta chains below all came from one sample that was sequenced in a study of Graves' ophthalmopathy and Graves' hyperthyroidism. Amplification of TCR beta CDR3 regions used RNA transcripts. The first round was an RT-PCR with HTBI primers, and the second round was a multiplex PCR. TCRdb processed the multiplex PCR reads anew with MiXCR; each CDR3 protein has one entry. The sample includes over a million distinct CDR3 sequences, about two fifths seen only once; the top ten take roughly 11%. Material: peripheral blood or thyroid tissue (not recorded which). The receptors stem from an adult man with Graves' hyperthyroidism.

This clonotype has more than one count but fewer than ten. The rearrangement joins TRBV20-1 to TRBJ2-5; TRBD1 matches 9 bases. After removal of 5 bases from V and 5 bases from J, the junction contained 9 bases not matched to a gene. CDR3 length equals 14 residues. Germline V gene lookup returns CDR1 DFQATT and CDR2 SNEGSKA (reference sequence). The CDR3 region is CSAVTGGSGETQYF. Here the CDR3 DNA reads TGCAGTGCTGTGACAGGGGGTTCGGGGGAGACCCAGTACTTC.

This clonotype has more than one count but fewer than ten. For the CDR3, the DNA is TGTGCCAGCAGCTTACAGGGGGGCTCAACAGGGATTCCCTACGAGCAGTACTTC. Protein sequence: CASSLQGGSTGIPYEQYF. The V call is TRBV7-3, the J call TRBJ2-7; D might be TRBD1 (7 bases). The CDR3 is 18 amino acids. Germline-derived CDR1 and CDR2 are SGHTA and FQGTGA. V was shortened by 2 bases and J by 2 bases, with 22 bases between the two germline ends. The variable domain in full, completed from reference TRBV7-3 and TRBJ2-7, reads GAGVSQTPSNKVTEKGKYVELRCDPISGHTALYWYRQSLGQGPEFLIYFQGTGAADDSGLPNDRFFAVRPEGSVSTLKIQRTERGDSAVYLCASSLQGGSTGIPYEQYFGPGTRLTVT.

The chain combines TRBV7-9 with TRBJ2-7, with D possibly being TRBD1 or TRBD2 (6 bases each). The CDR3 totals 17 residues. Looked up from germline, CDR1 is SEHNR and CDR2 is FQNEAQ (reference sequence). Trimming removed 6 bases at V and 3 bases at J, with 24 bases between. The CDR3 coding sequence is TGTGCCAGCAGACCGAGCCCGGGGGCCCCACGCCACTACGAGCAGTACTTC. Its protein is CASRPSPGAPRHYEQYF. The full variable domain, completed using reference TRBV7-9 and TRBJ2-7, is DTGVSQNPRHKITKRGQNVTFRCDPISEHNRLYWYRQTLGQGPEFLTYFQNEAQLEKSRLLSDRFSAERPKGSFSTLEIQRTEQGDSAMYLCASRPSPGAPRHYEQYFGPGTRLTVT.

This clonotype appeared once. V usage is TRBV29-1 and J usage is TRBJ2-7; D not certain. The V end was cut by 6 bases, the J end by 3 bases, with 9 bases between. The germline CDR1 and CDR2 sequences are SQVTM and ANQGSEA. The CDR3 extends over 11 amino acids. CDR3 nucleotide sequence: TGCAGCGTGAAACAGAACTACGAGCAGTACTTC. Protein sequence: CSVKQNYEQYF.